This TCR beta chain derives from a study of blood T cell repertoires in COVID-19. Germline assignment: CDR1 MNHEY and CDR2 SVGAGI. This CDR3 contains 15 residues. Trimming at V came to 6 bases and at J to 0 bases, leaving 5 bases not matched to a gene. Here immunoSEQ multiplex PCR was the method, and the copy in TCRdb shows in-frame clones only, minus some. The table records around 190,000 clones, 81% of them present only once. Material for sequencing was PBMCs or T cells enriched from blood (not recorded which). This clonotype originated in a man aged 40-55 years who had recovered from COVID-19. This chain links TRBV6-5 with TRBJ1-5; 7 bases are a match to TRBD1. The CDR3 sequence: CASRPGTVSNQPQHF. The CDR3, as DNA: TGTGCCAGCAGACCCGGGACAGTTAGCAATCAGCCCCAGCATTTT.